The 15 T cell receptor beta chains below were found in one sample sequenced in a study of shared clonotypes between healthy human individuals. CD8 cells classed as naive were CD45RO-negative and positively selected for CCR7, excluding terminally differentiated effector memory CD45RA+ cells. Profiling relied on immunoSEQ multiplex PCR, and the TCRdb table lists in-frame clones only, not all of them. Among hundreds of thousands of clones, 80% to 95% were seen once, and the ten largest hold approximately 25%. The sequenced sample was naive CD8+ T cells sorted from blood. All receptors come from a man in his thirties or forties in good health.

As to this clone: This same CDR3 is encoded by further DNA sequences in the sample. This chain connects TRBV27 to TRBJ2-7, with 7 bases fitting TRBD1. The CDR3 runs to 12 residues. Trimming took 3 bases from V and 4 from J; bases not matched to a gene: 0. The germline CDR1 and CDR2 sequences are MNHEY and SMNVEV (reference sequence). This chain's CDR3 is CASSFRGYEQYF. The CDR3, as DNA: TGTGCCAGCAGTTTCAGGGGGTACGAGCAGTACTTC.

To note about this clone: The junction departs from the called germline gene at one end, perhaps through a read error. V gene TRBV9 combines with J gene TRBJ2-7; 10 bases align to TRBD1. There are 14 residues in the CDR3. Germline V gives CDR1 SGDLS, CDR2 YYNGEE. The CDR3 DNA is TGTGCCAGCACAGCCGGGACAGGGGCTCGTCGACCGGCTTTC. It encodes CASTAGTGARRPAF.

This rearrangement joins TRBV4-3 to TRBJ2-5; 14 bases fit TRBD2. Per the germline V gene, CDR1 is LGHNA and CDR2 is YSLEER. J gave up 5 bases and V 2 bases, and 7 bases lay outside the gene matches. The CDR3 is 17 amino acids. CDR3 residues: CASSQSGLAGDRETQYF. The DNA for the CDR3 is TGCGCCAGCAGCCAATCGGGACTAGCGGGAGACAGGGAGACCCAGTACTTC.

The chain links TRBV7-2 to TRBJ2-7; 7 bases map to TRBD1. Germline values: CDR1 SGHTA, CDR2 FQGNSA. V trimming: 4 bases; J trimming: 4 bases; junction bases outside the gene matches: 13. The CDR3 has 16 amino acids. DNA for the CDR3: TGTGCCAGCAGCTCAGACCGGGACAGAAAACCATACGAGCAGTACTTC. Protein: CASSSDRDRKPYEQYF.

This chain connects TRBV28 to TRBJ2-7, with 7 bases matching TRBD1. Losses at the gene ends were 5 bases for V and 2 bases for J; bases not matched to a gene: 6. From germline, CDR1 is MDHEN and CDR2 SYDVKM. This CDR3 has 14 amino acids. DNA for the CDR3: TGTGCCAGCAGTCCCACAGGGGCCACCTACGAGCAGTACTTC. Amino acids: CASSPTGATYEQYF.

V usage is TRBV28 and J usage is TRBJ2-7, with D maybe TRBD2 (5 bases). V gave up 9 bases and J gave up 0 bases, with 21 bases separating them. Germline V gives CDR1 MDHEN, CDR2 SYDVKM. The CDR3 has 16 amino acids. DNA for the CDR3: TGTGCCAGTATTCCGCAGGACTCGAACTTCTCCTACGAGCAGTACTTC. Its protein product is CASIPQDSNFSYEQYF.

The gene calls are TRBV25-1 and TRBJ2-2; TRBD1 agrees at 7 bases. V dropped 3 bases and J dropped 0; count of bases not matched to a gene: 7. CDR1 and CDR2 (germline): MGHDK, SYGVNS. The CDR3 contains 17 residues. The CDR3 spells CASSDRDRDPNTGELFF. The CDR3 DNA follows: TGTGCCAGCAGTGACCGGGACAGAGACCCGAACACCGGGGAGCTGTTTTTT.

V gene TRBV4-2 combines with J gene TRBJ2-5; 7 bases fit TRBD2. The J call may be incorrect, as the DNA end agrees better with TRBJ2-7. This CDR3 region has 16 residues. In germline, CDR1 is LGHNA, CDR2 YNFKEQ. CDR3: CASSQGRGRGSYEQYF. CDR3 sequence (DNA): TGTGCCAGCAGCCAAGGGCGCGGGAGAGGGTCCTACGAGCAGTACTTC.

The CDR3 DNA follows: TGCGCCAGCAGCCAAGAAGGCGAAGATTACAATGAGCAGTTCTTC. Amino acids: CASSQEGEDYNEQFF. The genes are TRBV4-3 and TRBJ2-1; no definite D call. Germline V gene sequence: CDR1 LGHNA, CDR2 YSLEER. The CDR3 has 15 residues. The V end was cut by 0 bases, the J end by 4 bases, with 10 bases between.

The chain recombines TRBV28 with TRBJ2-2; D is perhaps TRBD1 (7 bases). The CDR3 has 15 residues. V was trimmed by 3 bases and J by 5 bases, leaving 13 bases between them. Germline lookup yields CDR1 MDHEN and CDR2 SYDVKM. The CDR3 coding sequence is TGTGCCAGCAGTTTTGCAGGGGGAGGTACCGGGGAGCTGTTTTTT. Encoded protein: CASSFAGGGTGELFF.

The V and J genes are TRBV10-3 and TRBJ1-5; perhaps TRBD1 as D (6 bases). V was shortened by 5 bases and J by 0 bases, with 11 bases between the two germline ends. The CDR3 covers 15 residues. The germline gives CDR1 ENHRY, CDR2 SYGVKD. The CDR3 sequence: CAISPDSYSNQPQHF. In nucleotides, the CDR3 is TGTGCCATCAGTCCGGACAGCTATAGCAATCAGCCCCAGCATTTT.

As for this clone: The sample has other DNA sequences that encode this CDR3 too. The DNA for the CDR3 is TGTGCCAGCAGTCTTGGGGGGGGTGAGCAGTTCTTC. Translating gives CASSLGGGEQFF. This chain joins TRBV27 and TRBJ2-1; 7 nucleotides align to TRBD2. The junction had 4 bases not matched to a gene; V was cut back by 5 bases and J by 9 bases. This CDR3 has 12 amino acids. Germline CDR1 and CDR2: MNHEY and SMNVEV (reference sequence).

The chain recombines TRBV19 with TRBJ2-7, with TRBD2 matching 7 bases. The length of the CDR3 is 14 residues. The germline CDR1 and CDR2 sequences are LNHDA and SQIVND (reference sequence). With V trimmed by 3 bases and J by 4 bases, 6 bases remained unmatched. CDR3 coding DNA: TGTGCCAGTAGTATCCGGGAGGCCCGGTACGAGCAGTACTTC. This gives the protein CASSIREARYEQYF.

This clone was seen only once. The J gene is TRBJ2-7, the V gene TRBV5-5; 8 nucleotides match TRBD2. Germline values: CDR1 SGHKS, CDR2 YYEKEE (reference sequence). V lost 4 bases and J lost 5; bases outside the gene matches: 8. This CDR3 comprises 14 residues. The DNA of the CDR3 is TGTGCCAGCAGCATTGGTGGGGGACTAGACGAGCAGTACTTC. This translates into CASSIGGGLDEQYF.

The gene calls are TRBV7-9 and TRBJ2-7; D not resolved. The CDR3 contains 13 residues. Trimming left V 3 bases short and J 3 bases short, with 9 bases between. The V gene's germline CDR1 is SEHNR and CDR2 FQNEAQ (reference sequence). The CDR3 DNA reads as TGTGCCAGCAGCTTGGTACCAAACTACGAGCAGTACTTC. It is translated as CASSLVPNYEQYF.